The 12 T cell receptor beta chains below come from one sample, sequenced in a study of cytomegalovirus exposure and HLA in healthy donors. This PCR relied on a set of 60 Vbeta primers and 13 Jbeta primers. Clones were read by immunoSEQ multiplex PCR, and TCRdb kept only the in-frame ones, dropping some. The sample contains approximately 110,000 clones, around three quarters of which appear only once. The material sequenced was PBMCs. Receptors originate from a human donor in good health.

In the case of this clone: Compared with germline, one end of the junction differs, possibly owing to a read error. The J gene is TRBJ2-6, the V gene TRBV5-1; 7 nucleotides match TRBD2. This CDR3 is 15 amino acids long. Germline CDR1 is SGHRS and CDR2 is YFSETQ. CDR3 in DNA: TGCGCCAGCAGCCAGACCCTGGGAGGGGCCAACGGCCTGACTTTC. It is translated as CASSQTLGGANGLTF.

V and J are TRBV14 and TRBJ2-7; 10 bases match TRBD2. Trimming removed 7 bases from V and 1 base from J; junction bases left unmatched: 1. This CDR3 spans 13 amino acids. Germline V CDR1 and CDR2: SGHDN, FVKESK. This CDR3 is CASKTSGSYEQYF. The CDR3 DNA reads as TGTGCCAGCAAGACTAGCGGGTCCTACGAGCAGTACTTC.

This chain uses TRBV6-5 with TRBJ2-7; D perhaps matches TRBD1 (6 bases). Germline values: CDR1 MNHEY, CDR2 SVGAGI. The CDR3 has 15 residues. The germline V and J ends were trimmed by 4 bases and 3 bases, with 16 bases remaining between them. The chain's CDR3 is CASSSPRGGGYEQYF. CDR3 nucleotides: TGTGCCAGCAGTTCCCCTCGAGGGGGTGGCTACGAGCAGTACTTC.

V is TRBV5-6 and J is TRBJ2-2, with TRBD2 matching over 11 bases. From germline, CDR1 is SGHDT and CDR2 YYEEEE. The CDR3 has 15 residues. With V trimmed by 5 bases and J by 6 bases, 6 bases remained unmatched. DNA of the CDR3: TGTGCCAGCAGTTATAGCGGGAGGGCCTCCGGGGAGCTGTTTTTT. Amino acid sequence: CASSYSGRASGELFF.

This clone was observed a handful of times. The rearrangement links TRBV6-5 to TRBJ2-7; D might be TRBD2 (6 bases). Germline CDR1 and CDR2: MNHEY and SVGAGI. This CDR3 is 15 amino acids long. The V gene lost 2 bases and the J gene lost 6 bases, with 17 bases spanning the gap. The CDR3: CASSYVARAGSEQYF. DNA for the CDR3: TGTGCCAGCAGTTACGTGGCGCGGGCGGGGAGCGAGCAGTACTTC.

The CDR3, as DNA: TGTGCCAGCAGCGAACAGGTTACGAACACTGAAGCTTTCTTT. Translating it yields CASSEQVTNTEAFF. The gene calls are TRBV11-2 and TRBJ1-1; possible D gene TRBD1, 5 bases. The CDR3 has 14 residues. Looked up from germline, CDR1 is SGHAT and CDR2 is FQNNGV. The V and J ends lost 5 bases and 1 base respectively, with 11 bases between them.

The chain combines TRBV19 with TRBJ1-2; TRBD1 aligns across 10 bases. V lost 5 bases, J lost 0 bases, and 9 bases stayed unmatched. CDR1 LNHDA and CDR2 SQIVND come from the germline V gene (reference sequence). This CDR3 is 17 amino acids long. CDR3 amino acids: CASSPIGQGEANYGYTF. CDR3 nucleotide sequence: TGTGCCAGTAGTCCCATAGGACAGGGGGAAGCTAACTATGGCTACACCTTC.

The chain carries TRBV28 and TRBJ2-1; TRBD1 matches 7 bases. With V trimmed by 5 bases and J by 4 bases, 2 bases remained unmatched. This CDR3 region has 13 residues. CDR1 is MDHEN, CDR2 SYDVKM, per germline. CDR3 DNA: TGTGCCAGCAGTCGGGACAGTTACAATGAGCAGTTCTTC. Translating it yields CASSRDSYNEQFF.

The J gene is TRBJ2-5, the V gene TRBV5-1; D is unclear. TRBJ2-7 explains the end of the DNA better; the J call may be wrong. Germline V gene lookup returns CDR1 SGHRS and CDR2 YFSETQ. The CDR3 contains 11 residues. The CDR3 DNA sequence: TGCGCCAGCAGCGAGGCGTACGAGCAGTACTTC. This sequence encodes CASSEAYEQYF.

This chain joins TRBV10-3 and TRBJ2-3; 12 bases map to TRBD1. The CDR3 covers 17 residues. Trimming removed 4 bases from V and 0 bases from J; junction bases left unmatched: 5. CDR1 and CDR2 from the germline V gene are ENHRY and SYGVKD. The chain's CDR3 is CAISGTGQGASTDTQYF. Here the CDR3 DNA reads TGTGCCATCAGTGGGACGGGACAGGGGGCGAGCACAGATACGCAGTATTTT.

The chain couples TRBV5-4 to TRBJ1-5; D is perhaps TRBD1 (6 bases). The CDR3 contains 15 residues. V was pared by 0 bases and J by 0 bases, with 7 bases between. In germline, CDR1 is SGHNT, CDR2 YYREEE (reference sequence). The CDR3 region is CASSLGGGSNQPQHF. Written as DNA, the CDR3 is TGTGCCAGCAGCTTGGGAGGGGGTAGCAATCAGCCCCAGCATTTT.

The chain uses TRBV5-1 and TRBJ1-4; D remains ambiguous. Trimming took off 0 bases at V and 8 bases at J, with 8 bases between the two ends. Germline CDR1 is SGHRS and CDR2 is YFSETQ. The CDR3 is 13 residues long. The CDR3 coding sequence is TGCGCCAGCAGCTTGGGAGGTGGCGAAAAACTGTTTTTT. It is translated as CASSLGGGEKLFF.